The 31 T cell receptor beta chains in this list originate from one sample, sequenced in a study of T-cell reconstitution after alpha-beta-depleted transplantation in children. The library targeted TCRbeta and was prepared with unique molecular identifiers. In TCRdb, the PCR reads were re-called with MiXCR into one record per CDR3 protein. This table has roughly 590,000 distinct CDR3 sequences, roughly 15% appearing once. Specimen: PBMCs from the stem cell graft donor, collected from the stem cell graft. Receptor source: a human donor who donated a stem cell graft to a child with acute myeloid leukemia.

This clonotype was recorded at least ten times. The V call is TRBV20-1, the J call TRBJ1-5; possible D gene TRBD1, 6 bases. The V gene lost 0 bases and the J gene lost 5 bases, with 8 bases spanning the gap. The CDR3 is made up of 13 amino acids. Germline V gives CDR1 DFQATT, CDR2 SNEGSKA (reference sequence). CDR3 loop: CSARDGTYQPQHF. The CDR3 DNA follows: TGCAGTGCTAGAGATGGGACATATCAGCCCCAGCATTTT.

The gene calls are TRBV12-3 or TRBV12-4 and TRBJ1-5; D remains unclear. With 3 bases removed from V and 4 bases from J, the gap between germline ends came to 10 bases. The CDR3 extends over 14 amino acids. The DNA of the CDR3 is TGTGCCAGCAGTTTTCGGGATCCAAATCAGCCCCAGCATTTT. It yields the protein CASSFRDPNQPQHF.

On this clonotype: A much bigger clone sits one base away, suggesting this may be a read error. This sequence joins TRBV7-9 and TRBJ2-2; D not certain. The V end was cut by 3 bases, the J end by 5 bases, with 10 bases between. Germline CDR1 and CDR2: SEHNR and FQNEAQ (reference sequence). The CDR3 loop spans 14 amino acids. The CDR3 region is CASSFGGLTGELFF. The CDR3 region has the DNA TGTGCCAGCAGCTTTGGTGGCTTAACCGGGGAGCTGTTTTTT.

This clonotype showed up many times. V and J are TRBV20-1 and TRBJ2-7; TRBD1 or TRBD2 may be the D gene (5 bases each). CDR1 is DFQATT and CDR2 is SNEGSKA in the germline V gene (reference sequence). V shed 3 bases and J shed 5 bases, with 14 bases lying between them. This CDR3 has 13 residues. The CDR3 coding sequence is TGCAGTGCTAGGGCGCCTACGGGGCACGAGCAGTACGTC. Translation gives CSARAPTGHEQYV.

The chain carries TRBV6-2 or TRBV6-3 and TRBJ2-5; D is ambiguous. V was trimmed by 5 bases and J by 3 bases, leaving 7 bases between them. CDR3 length: 12 amino acids. Per germline, CDR1 MNHEY and CDR2 SVGEGT. CDR3 DNA sequence: TGTGCCAGCAGTCACACAAAAGAGACCCAGTACTTC. This encodes CASSHTKETQYF.

Many counts were recorded for this clonotype. The chain carries TRBV20-1 and TRBJ2-4; TRBD2 aligns across 13 bases. Unmatched junction bases numbered 10, after V lost 5 bases and J lost 0 bases. The length of the CDR3 is 18 residues. Germline V CDR1 and CDR2: DFQATT, SNEGSKA (reference sequence). The CDR3 region is CSAGGGTSGKLAKNIQYF. DNA for the CDR3: TGCAGTGCTGGGGGGGGGACTAGCGGGAAACTAGCCAAAAACATTCAGTACTTC.

This clonotype was recorded many times. The rearrangement joins TRBV20-1 to TRBJ2-3; 9 nucleotides match TRBD2. Trimming took 2 bases from V and 2 from J; bases not matched to a gene: 11. The CDR3 loop spans 17 amino acids. CDR1 and CDR2 (germline): DFQATT, SNEGSKA (reference sequence). The chain's CDR3 is CSARSRGSGGLTDTQYF. In nucleotides, the CDR3 is TGCAGTGCTAGATCCCGGGGTAGCGGGGGACTCACAGATACGCAGTATTTT.

This clonotype was detected ten times or more. The V gene is TRBV24-1, the J gene TRBJ1-1; D possibly corresponds to TRBD1 (6 bases). The germline V gene has CDR1 KGHDR and CDR2 SFDVKD. This CDR3 is 13 amino acids long. V lost 7 bases and J lost 1, with 9 bases in between. The CDR3 region has the DNA TGTGCCACCAGGGGGGCAGGGAACACTGAAGCTTTCTTT. Its translation is CATRGAGNTEAFF.

This clonotype was picked up a small number of times. V usage is TRBV7-9 and J usage is TRBJ1-2; the D is unclear. The CDR3 spans 13 residues. The V end lost 6 bases, the J end lost 4 bases, and 12 bases lay between the germline ends. CDR1 is SEHNR and CDR2 is FQNEAQ in the germline V gene (reference sequence). The CDR3 coding sequence is TGTGCCAGCAGTACCTACGGAATCTATGGCTACACCTTC. As protein: CASSTYGIYGYTF.

This clonotype was seen at least ten times. The chain carries TRBV20-1 and TRBJ2-5, with 7 bases that match TRBD2. V was clipped by 7 bases and J by 3 bases; unmatched bases: 14. The CDR3 covers 15 residues. In germline, CDR1 is DFQATT, CDR2 SNEGSKA (reference sequence). CDR3 nucleotide sequence: TGCAGTGTCCAGAGGGTCGGGACTACCAAAGAGACCCAGTACTTC. It translates to CSVQRVGTTKETQYF.

The table lists this clonotype with a few counts. This chain joins TRBV6-4 and TRBJ2-3; the D call may be TRBD1 or TRBD2 (6 bases each). This CDR3 contains 16 residues. V lost 4 bases, J lost 2 bases, and 16 bases lay in between. CDR1 is MRHNA, CDR2 SNTAGT, per germline. The CDR3 is CASSAGDIASTDTQYF. CDR3 bases: TGTGCCAGCAGTGCGGGGGACATCGCGTCCACAGATACGCAGTATTTT.

This clonotype was observed a handful of times. V usage is TRBV6-4 and J usage is TRBJ1-2; D call uncertain. The CDR3 sequence is 13 residues long. The germline CDR1 and CDR2 sequences are MRHNA and SNTAGT. The V gene lost 6 bases and the J gene lost 1 base, with 9 bases spanning the gap. The CDR3: CASRAGFNYGYTF. In DNA form, the CDR3 reads TGTGCCAGCAGGGCCGGGTTTAACTATGGCTACACCTTC.

The V gene is TRBV2, the J gene TRBJ2-3; D may be TRBD1 (8 bases). The CDR3 covers 14 residues. Germline lookup yields CDR1 SNHLY and CDR2 FYNNEI. Trimming removed 8 bases at V and 3 bases at J, with 15 bases between. CDR3 in DNA: TGTGCCAGCGCGGGGGACAGGCAGACAGATACGCAGTATTTT. Residues: CASAGDRQTDTQYF.

This clonotype came up many times. The rearrangement uses TRBV20-1 and TRBJ2-1; 10 bases agree with TRBD2. Unmatched junction bases numbered 8, after V lost 2 bases and J lost 1 base. The CDR3 is made up of 17 amino acids. Germline assignment: CDR1 DFQATT and CDR2 SNEGSKA (reference sequence). The CDR3 DNA reads TGCAGTGCTAGACCCTCTCTACTAGCGGGGTCCTACAATGAGCAGTTCTTC. It yields the protein CSARPSLLAGSYNEQFF.

The table lists this clonotype with a few counts. At one boundary the junction diverges from the germline segment, which might be a read error. The genes are TRBV12-3 or TRBV12-4 and TRBJ1-5; no definite D call. CDR3 length: 14 amino acids. CDR3 in DNA: TGTGCCAGCAGCGCAGAATATAGCAATCAGCCCCGGCATTTT. Protein: CASSAEYSNQPRHF.

This clonotype was recorded a few times. V is TRBV18 and J is TRBJ1-2; the D is unclear. The CDR3 runs to 13 residues. The germline V and J ends were trimmed by 0 bases and 6 bases, with 8 bases remaining between them. Germline CDR1 reads KGHSH; CDR2 reads LQKENI. CDR3 region: CASSPPIGDGYTF. The DNA of the CDR3 is TGTGCCAGCTCACCACCGATAGGAGATGGCTACACCTTC.

This chain uses TRBV10-3 with TRBJ2-7; D may be TRBD1 or TRBD2 (7 bases each). Germline V gives CDR1 ENHRY, CDR2 SYGVKD. Trimming removed 3 bases at V and 3 bases at J, with 18 bases between. CDR3 length: 16 amino acids. CDR3 nucleotides: TGTGCCATCAGTGAACAGGGGAGGGACTCTAACTACGAGCAGTACGTC. Protein sequence: CAISEQGRDSNYEQYV.

The count of this clonotype is one. This sequence joins TRBV7-9 and TRBJ2-2; D remains unclear. V was pared by 8 bases and J by 6 bases, with 7 bases between. CDR3 length equals 11 residues. The germline V gene encodes CDR1 SEHNR and CDR2 FQNEAQ (reference sequence). The CDR3 protein is CASGRAGELFF. CDR3 DNA sequence: TGTGCCAGCGGCCGGGCCGGGGAGCTGTTTTTT.

In its sample, this clonotype was seen a few times. A much larger clone lies one base from this, so it may be a read error. V usage is TRBV7-9 and J usage is TRBJ2-7; D is unresolved. From germline, CDR1 is SEHNR and CDR2 FQNEAQ (reference sequence). The CDR3 has 13 amino acids. V was cut by 3 bases and J by 2 bases, with 8 bases left in between. The CDR3 region is CASSFGRPYEQYF. CDR3 DNA sequence: TGTGCCAGCAGCTTCGGCAGGCCCTACGAGCAGTACTTC.

This clonotype turned up a few times. The chain uses TRBV30 and TRBJ2-2; the match to TRBD1 covers 9 bases. The ends lost 1 base at V and 0 bases at J; junction bases unmatched: 0. From germline, CDR1 is GTSNPN and CDR2 SVGIG (reference sequence). This CDR3 region has 15 residues. CDR3 in amino acids: CAWSGTGANTGELFF. For the CDR3, the DNA is TGTGCCTGGAGTGGGACAGGGGCGAACACCGGGGAGCTGTTTTTT.

This clonotype has just a few counts. The rearrangement joins TRBV6-2 or TRBV6-3 to TRBJ2-5, with D maybe TRBD1 (5 bases). Trimming stripped 5 bases from V and 5 bases from J, with 15 bases between. The CDR3 is 14 residues long. CDR1 and CDR2 (germline): MNHEY, SVGEGT. For the CDR3, the DNA is TGTGCCAGCAGTGACCCAGGGCAGTACGAGACCCAGTACTTC. This gives the protein CASSDPGQYETQYF.

The chain is built from TRBV5-1 and TRBJ2-7; tentative D call: TRBD1 (6 bases). The V end was cut by 1 base, the J end by 3 bases, with 17 bases between. Germline V gene lookup returns CDR1 SGHRS and CDR2 YFSETQ. This CDR3 comprises 16 residues. The CDR3 protein is CASSLLRDTDLYEQYF. CDR3 DNA sequence: TGCGCCAGCAGCTTGTTACGGGACACGGACCTCTACGAGCAGTACTTC.

This clonotype was observed at least ten times. This rearrangement joins TRBV20-1 to TRBJ2-1, with D perhaps matching TRBD2 (5 bases). V dropped 2 bases and J dropped 4 bases, with 6 bases sitting between them. The CDR3 length is 12 residues. The germline V gene encodes CDR1 DFQATT and CDR2 SNEGSKA (reference sequence). This CDR3 reads CSARRDYNEQFF. For the CDR3, the DNA is TGCAGTGCTAGACGGGATTACAATGAGCAGTTCTTC.

This clonotype occurred a few times. This chain links TRBV7-6 with TRBJ1-4; tentative D call: TRBD1 (5 bases). The CDR3 is made up of 15 amino acids. Trimming removed 6 bases from V and 5 bases from J, with 16 bases in between. Germline V gives CDR1 SGHVS, CDR2 FNYEAQ. The CDR3: CASRPGLGYNEKLFF. In DNA, the CDR3 is TGTGCCAGCAGACCAGGGTTGGGGTACAATGAAAAACTGTTTTTT.

The table lists this clonotype with many counts. The chain is built from TRBV20-1 and TRBJ2-1; D not certain. V gave up 2 bases and J gave up 8 bases, with 22 bases separating them. Germline V gene data show CDR1 as DFQATT and CDR2 as SNEGSKA (reference sequence). The length of the CDR3 is 16 residues. CDR3 nucleotides: TGCAGTGCTAGATTACCCTATGTTTCGCGCTTCGATGAGCAGTTCTTC. It encodes CSARLPYVSRFDEQFF.

This clonotype appeared many times. The chain links TRBV9 to TRBJ1-6; D remains unclear. Trimming shortened V by 4 bases and J by 10 bases, and 15 bases separated the two germline ends. CDR3 size: 14 residues. Germline CDR1 SGDLS, CDR2 YYNGEE. The CDR3 is CASSPDGFRSPLHF. The CDR3 DNA is TGTGCCAGCAGCCCGGACGGCTTTAGATCACCCCTCCACTTT.

The rearrangement uses TRBV25-1 and TRBJ1-1; D might be TRBD1 (5 bases). V was shortened by 1 base and J by 0 bases, with 12 bases between the two germline ends. This CDR3 contains 16 residues. CDR1 and CDR2 (germline): MGHDK, SYGVNS. CDR3 DNA: TGTGCCAGCAGTGAATTGGGGCAAGGTTTGAACACTGAAGCTTTCTTT. Protein product: CASSELGQGLNTEAFF.

This clonotype was counted only a few times. A read error may be the cause here, since a much bigger clone is one base away. This rearrangement joins TRBV20-1 to TRBJ1-1, with a possible D match to TRBD1 (5 bases). V was trimmed by 2 bases and J by 1 base, leaving 8 bases between them. This CDR3 contains 13 residues. CDR1 is DFQATT and CDR2 is SNEGSKA in the germline V gene (reference sequence). The CDR3 DNA reads TGCAGTGCTAGAAGGGGTTCGAACACTGAAGCTTTCTTT. Its translation: CSARRGSNTEAFF.

The chain recombines TRBV7-2 with TRBJ2-1; 11 bases are shared with TRBD2. CDR3 length: 16 residues. V gave up 6 bases and J gave up 3 bases; unmatched junction bases: 7. Germline CDR1 reads SGHTA; CDR2 reads FQGNSA. The CDR3 is CASSSGGAGGYNEQFF. The CDR3 DNA reads TGTGCCAGCAGTAGCGGGGGGGCGGGAGGCTACAATGAGCAGTTCTTC.

This clonotype was observed at least ten times. This chain uses TRBV6-5 with TRBJ1-1, with a weak D call TRBD1 (6 bases). The V and J ends lost 0 bases and 5 bases respectively, with 13 bases between them. CDR3 size: 15 residues. Germline V lookup: CDR1 MNHEY, CDR2 SVGAGI. The CDR3 sequence is CASSYSYRVQTEAFF. CDR3 in DNA: TGTGCCAGCAGTTACTCTTACAGGGTGCAAACTGAAGCTTTCTTT.

Note on this clonotype: An end of the junction differs from the germline gene, which may be a read error. The chain combines TRBV20-1 with TRBJ2-2, with 9 positions matching TRBD1. Germline V gene lookup returns CDR1 DFQATT and CDR2 SNEGSKA (reference sequence). The CDR3 contains 17 residues. In nucleotides, the CDR3 is TGCTGTGCTAGAGATCCTAGGACAGGGGTCCCCACCGGGGAGCTGTTTTTT. Encoded protein: CCARDPRTGVPTGELFF.